This TCR beta chain was identified in a study of cytomegalovirus exposure and HLA in healthy donors. Findings and limits, study-wide: Being productive about 90% or about 30% of the time was typical of most TCR beta V segments in an earlier analysis. In a later analysis, TCR beta V- and J-gene trimming was associated with a missense DCLRE1C variant.

V dropped 5 bases and J dropped 4; count of bases not matched to a gene: 6. This CDR3 has 15 residues. Germline assignment: CDR1 LNHDA and CDR2 SQIVND (reference sequence). Comment on this clone: The antigen remains undetermined.

The PCR employed 60 Vbeta primers together with 13 Jbeta primers. This table comes from immunoSEQ multiplex PCR, and its TCRdb copy is limited to in-frame clones, with some not included. The sample's table shows about 67,000 clones. The receptor was derived from a woman aged 40-49 years in good health and CMV-seropositive. Sequencing input: PBMCs. The chain links TRBV19 to TRBJ2-3; 10 bases fit TRBD1. CDR3 in DNA: TGTGCCAGTAGTCCCGGGACAGGGGAGGCAGATACGCAGTATTTT. Translated, it gives CASSPGTGEADTQYF.